This is a list of T cell receptor beta chains from one sample in a study of T cells after yellow fever vaccination. From the 5' RACE reads, TCRdb called clonotypes with MiXCR, one entry per CDR3 protein. The sample contains hundreds of thousands of distinct CDR3 sequences, around a fifth of which appear only once. This sample comprised PBMCs, obtained 21 days after the first yellow fever vaccination. The receptors come from a man between 18 and 29 years old who received the YFV17D yellow fever vaccine. The CDR3 runs from the conserved cysteine through the conserved F or W. The order of the fields is clone size, V gene, D gene, J gene, CDR3 DNA, CDR3 protein. A D gene is named only where the DNA matches it firmly. Rows may omit the clone size; those that give it use once, few, many or a size class.

>few|TRBV5-4|NA|TRBJ2-6
TGTGCCAGCAGCTTGGAGGGGGTTGATGGGGCCAACGTCCTGACTTTC
CASSLEGVDGANVLTF
>NA|TRBV5-1|NA|TRBJ1-2
TGCGCCAGCAGCTTGGAAGGTCCTACCAGCTATGGCTACACCTTC
CASSLEGPTSYGYTF
>NA|TRBV7-9|NA|TRBJ2-3
TGTGCCAGCAGCTTCCAGAGACAGGCTGGGACAGATACGCAGTATTTT
CASSFQRQAGTDTQYF
>NA|TRBV7-9|TRBD1|TRBJ1-1
TGTGCCAGCAGTCCTATAACAGGGGTCAACACTGAAGCTTTCTTT
CASSPITGVNTEAFF
>NA|TRBV4-1|TRBD2|TRBJ2-3
TGCGCCAGCAGCCAAGGACTAGCGGGGGGACTAAGCACAGATACGCAGTATTTT
CASSQGLAGGLSTDTQYF
>few|TRBV3-1|NA|TRBJ1-6
TGTGCCAGCAGCCAAGTCGTAAGAAATTCACCCCTCCACTTT
CASSQVVRNSPLHF
>NA|TRBV5-1|NA|TRBJ2-5
TGCGCCAGCAGCTCCCTACTGGCCCGGGAGACCCAGTACTTC
CASSSLLARETQYF
>NA|TRBV5-6|NA|TRBJ2-2
TGTGCCAGGAGCCTGGGTCTCCCCAGCAACACCGGGGAGCTGTTTTTT
CARSLGLPSNTGELFF
>NA|TRBV7-2|NA|TRBJ1-4
TGTGCCAGCAGCACCTTCGGGTACGATGAAAAACTGTTTTTT
CASSTFGYDEKLFF
>NA|TRBV20-1|TRBD1|TRBJ1-3
TGCAGTGCTAGGACAGGGGGAAATGGAAACACCATATATTTT
CSARTGGNGNTIYF
>NA|TRBV5-5|TRBD1|TRBJ2-2
TGTGCCAGCAGGGACAGGGGGCGTTTCACCGGGGAGCTGTTTTTT
CASRDRGRFTGELFF
>many|TRBV27|TRBD2|TRBJ2-1
TGTGCCAGCTCCGGGACTAGCGGAAGGAATGAGCAGTTCTTC
CASSGTSGRNEQFF
>NA|TRBV7-2|NA|TRBJ2-5
TGTGCCAGCCACGGGACTGGGACCCAGTACTTC
CASHGTGTQYF
>NA|TRBV11-2|NA|TRBJ2-7
TGTGCCAGCAGCTTATACACGGGGCGACTATACGAGCAGTACTTC
CASSLYTGRLYEQYF
>NA|TRBV3-1|TRBD2|TRBJ2-1
TGTGCCAGCAGCCAAGGGACTAGCGGGGGAGTACGGCAGTTCTTC
CASSQGTSGGVRQFF
>NA|TRBV12-3/TRBV12-4|TRBD2|TRBJ2-3
TGTGCCAGCTGGGGGGGCGGGGGGGCAGATACGCAGTATTTT
CASWGGGGADTQYF
>NA|TRBV7-9|NA|TRBJ1-2
TGTGCCAGCAGCCCGGATAACTTAAGGGGCGGCTACACCTTC
CASSPDNLRGGYTF
>few|TRBV5-4|NA|TRBJ2-2
TGTGCCAGCAGCTTGAAGTGGACCGGGGAGCTGTTTTTT
CASSLKWTGELFF
>NA|TRBV4-1|TRBD2|TRBJ2-3
TGCGCCAGCAGCCTAGCGGGGAGCCGCACAGATACGCAGTATTTT
CASSLAGSRTDTQYF